The 8 T cell receptor beta chains given below trace back to one sample, sequenced in a study of cytomegalovirus exposure and HLA in healthy donors (dated by TCRdb to 2015 to 2018). To prepare the library, the immunoSEQ multiplex PCR assay was applied. For the multiplex PCR, a mixture combining 60 forward primers for TCR Vbeta segments and 13 reverse primers for TCR Jbeta segments was used. TCRdb stores this immuneACCESS table with in-frame sequences only. Part of the clones is absent; in the studies checked, under half of the shortfall reflects unresolved V genes, and no reason is known for the rest. This sample has 150,000 to 200,000 clones in its table, and 75% to 90% of those were observed once. The ten biggest clones cover 1.6% of the sample. The sequenced material came from PBMCs. The receptors were sampled from a man aged 50-60 years in good health and CMV-seronegative.

The chain recombines TRBV21-1 with TRBJ2-7; the table's D gene call, TRBD1, was not cross checked with the DNA. TRBV21-1 is tagged as a pseudogene. This CDR3 is built from 15 residues. The CDR3 spells CASSKLEQNSYEQYF. The CDR3 DNA reads as TGTGCCAGCAGCAAATTGGAACAGAACAGCTACGAGCAGTACTTC.

The chain has TRBV6-5 and TRBJ2-2; D is perhaps TRBD1 (6 bases). CDR1 and CDR2 from the germline V gene are MNHEY and SVGAGI. The V and J ends lost 6 bases and 4 bases respectively, with 9 bases between them. The CDR3 runs to 13 residues. CDR3: CASSQGFTGELFF. CDR3 DNA: TGTGCCAGCAGCCAGGGGTTCACCGGGGAGCTGTTTTTT.

V usage is TRBV6-1 and J usage is TRBJ2-7; 9 bases are a match to TRBD1. The CDR3 spans 11 residues. The V segment lost 7 bases and the J segment 7 bases; nucleotides outside the gene matches: 2. Germline CDR1 MNHNS, CDR2 SASEGT. The DNA of the CDR3 is TGTGCCAGCAACAGGGGGCGAGAGCAGTACTTC. Residues: CASNRGREQYF.

Worth noting for this clone: An end of the junction does not agree with germline; a read error may underlie this. The chain employs TRBV7-9 and TRBJ2-7, with 9 bases lining up with TRBD1. Germline lookup yields CDR1 SEHNR and CDR2 FQNEAQ (reference sequence). The CDR3 is made up of 16 amino acids. The CDR3 is CSSSRVGGQGRDEQYF. The CDR3 region has the DNA TGTTCCAGCAGCCGTGTTGGGGGACAGGGACGAGACGAGCAGTACTTC.

Written as DNA, the CDR3 is TGCGCCAGCAGCTTGGGACAGGGGCCCCGCAATGAGCAGTTCTTC. Protein sequence: CASSLGQGPRNEQFF. The chain recombines TRBV5-1 with TRBJ2-1; TRBD1 agrees at 8 bases. Germline lookup yields CDR1 SGHRS and CDR2 YFSETQ. With 0 bases clipped from V and 6 bases from J, the junction kept 5 bases outside the gene matches. The CDR3 consists of 15 residues. Complete variable domain (other parts from reference TRBV5-1 and TRBJ2-1): KAGVTQTPRYLIKTRGQQVTLSCSPISGHRSVSWYQQTPGQGLQFLFEYFSETQRNKGNFPGRFSGRQFSNSRSEMNVSTLELGDSALYLCASSLGQGPRNEQFFGPGTRLTVL.

This clone has just one count. The chain recombines TRBV19 with TRBJ1-5; 7 nucleotides align to TRBD1. V was clipped by 5 bases and J by 5 bases; unmatched bases: 6. The CDR3 length is 14 residues. Germline V lookup: CDR1 LNHDA, CDR2 SQIVND (reference sequence). The CDR3 is CASSLTGPYQPQHF. The CDR3 region has the DNA TGTGCCAGTAGTCTGACAGGGCCCTATCAGCCCCAGCATTTT.

This chain joins TRBV6-6 and TRBJ1-5, with TRBD1 identical over 9 bases. After removal of 6 bases from V and 4 bases from J, the junction contained 10 bases not matched to a gene. The CDR3 is 16 residues long. Germline V gene sequence: CDR1 MNHNY, CDR2 SVGAGI (reference sequence). The CDR3 nucleotides read TGTGCCAGCAGCCGACCTCCCGGGACAGGGAATCAGCCCCAGCATTTT. It encodes CASSRPPGTGNQPQHF.

The V and J genes are TRBV6-5 and TRBJ1-2; D is uncertain. Germline V gives CDR1 MNHEY, CDR2 SVGAGI. V dropped 11 bases and J dropped 6 bases, with 13 bases sitting between them. This CDR3 has 11 residues. CDR3 amino acids: CAAIRENGYTF. The CDR3 nucleotides read TGTGCCGCTATTCGGGAGAATGGCTACACCTTC.